This T cell receptor beta chain was profiled in a study of CD8 T cells in ankylosing spondylitis. General study points: There was reportedly significant enrichment of clones that were disease-linked in matched ankylosing spondylitis synovial fluid. Earlier authors reported some of these motif variants in reactive arthritis synovial fluid and blood.

Concerning this clonotype itself: Antigen: not known. A much larger clone differs by one base, so this may be a read error. No conserved phenylalanine or tryptophan is present at the end of the CDR3, so a read error is the likely explanation.

Construction of TCR beta libraries was performed using quantitative 5'-RACE with molecular barcodes. TCRdb reprocessed the 5' RACE reads with MiXCR, giving one entry per CDR3 protein. The sample lists 250,000 to 350,000 distinct CDR3 sequences, roughly 20% occurring once. The CDR3 contains 14 residues. Deletions cut 2 bases from V and 4 bases from J, with 9 bases between. The sample taken for sequencing was blood, either unsorted or a sorted T cell fraction (not recorded which). The chain combines TRBV12-3 or TRBV12-4 with TRBJ2-1; TRBD2 might be the D (5 bases). The receptor was isolated from a male donor with ankylosing spondylitis or in good health (not recorded which). DNA of the CDR3: TGTGCCAGCAGTTTAATTTCGGGGTACAATGAGCAGTTCTTA. This sequence encodes CASSLISGYNEQFL.